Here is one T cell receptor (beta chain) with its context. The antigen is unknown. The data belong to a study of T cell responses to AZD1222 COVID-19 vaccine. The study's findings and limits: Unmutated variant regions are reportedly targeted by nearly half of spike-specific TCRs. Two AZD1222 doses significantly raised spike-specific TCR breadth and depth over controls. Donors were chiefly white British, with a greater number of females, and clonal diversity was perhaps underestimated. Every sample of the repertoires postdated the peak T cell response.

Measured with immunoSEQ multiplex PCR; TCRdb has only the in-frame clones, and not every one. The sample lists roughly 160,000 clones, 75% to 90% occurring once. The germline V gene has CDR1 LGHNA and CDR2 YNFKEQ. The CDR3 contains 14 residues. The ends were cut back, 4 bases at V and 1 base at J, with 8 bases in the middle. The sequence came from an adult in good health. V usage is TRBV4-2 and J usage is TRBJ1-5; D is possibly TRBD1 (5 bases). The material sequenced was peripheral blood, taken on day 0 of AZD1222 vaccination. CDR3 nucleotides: TGTGCCAGCAGCCGACGGGACAGCAATCAGCCCCAGCATTTT. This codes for CASSRRDSNQPQHF.